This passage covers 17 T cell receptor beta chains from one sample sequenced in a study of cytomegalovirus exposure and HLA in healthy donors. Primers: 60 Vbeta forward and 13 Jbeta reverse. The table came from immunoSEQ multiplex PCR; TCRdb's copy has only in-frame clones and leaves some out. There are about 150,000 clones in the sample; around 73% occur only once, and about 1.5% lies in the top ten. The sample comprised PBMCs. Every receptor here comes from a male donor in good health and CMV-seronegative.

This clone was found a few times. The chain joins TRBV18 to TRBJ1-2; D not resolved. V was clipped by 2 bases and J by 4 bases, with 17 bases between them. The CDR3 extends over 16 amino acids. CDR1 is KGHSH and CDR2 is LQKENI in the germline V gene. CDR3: CASSPMMVSELYGYTF. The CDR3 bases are TGTGCCAGCTCACCAATGATGGTTTCCGAACTCTATGGCTACACCTTC.

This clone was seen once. The CDR3 DNA sequence: TGTGCCAGCAGCTCTTCAGGGAATCATGGCTACACCTTC. Encoded protein: CASSSSGNHGYTF. The V call is TRBV7-2, the J call TRBJ1-2, with a possible D match to TRBD1 (5 bases). Germline V CDR1 and CDR2: SGHTA, FQGNSA. This CDR3 is 13 amino acids long. The V end lost 4 bases, the J end lost 6 bases, and 12 bases lay between the germline ends.

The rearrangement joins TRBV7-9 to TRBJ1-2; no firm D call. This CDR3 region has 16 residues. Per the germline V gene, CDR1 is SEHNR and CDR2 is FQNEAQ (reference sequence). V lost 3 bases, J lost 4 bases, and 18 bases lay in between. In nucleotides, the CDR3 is TGTGCCAGCAGCTTTCCCCCTCAGTCCTTCCTCTATGGCTACACCTTC. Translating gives CASSFPPQSFLYGYTF.

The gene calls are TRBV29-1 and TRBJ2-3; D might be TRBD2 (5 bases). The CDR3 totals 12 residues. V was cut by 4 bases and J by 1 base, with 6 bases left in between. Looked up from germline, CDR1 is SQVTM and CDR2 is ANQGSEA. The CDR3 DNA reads TGCAGCGTTGGGGGAGGCACAGATACGCAGTATTTT. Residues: CSVGGGTDTQYF.

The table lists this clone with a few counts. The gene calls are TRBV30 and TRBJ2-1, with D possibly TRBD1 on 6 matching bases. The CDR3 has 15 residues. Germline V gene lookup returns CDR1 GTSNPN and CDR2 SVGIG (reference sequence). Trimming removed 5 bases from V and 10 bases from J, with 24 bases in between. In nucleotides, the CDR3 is TGTGCCTGGCACTTTGGGGGCTCCTGGGGTCGAGAGCAGTTCTTC. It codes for CAWHFGGSWGREQFF.

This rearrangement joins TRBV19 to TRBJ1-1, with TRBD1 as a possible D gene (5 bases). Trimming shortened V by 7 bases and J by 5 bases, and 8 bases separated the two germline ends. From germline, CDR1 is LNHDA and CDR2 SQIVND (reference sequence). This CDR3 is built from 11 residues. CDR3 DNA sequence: TGTGCCAGTATTGGGGGGACTGAAGCTTTCTTT. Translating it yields CASIGGTEAFF.

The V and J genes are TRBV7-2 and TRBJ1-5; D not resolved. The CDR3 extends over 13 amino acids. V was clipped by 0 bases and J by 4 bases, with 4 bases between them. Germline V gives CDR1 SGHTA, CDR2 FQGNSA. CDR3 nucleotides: TGTGCCAGCAGCTTAGCAACAAATCAGCCCCAGCATTTT. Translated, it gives CASSLATNQPQHF.

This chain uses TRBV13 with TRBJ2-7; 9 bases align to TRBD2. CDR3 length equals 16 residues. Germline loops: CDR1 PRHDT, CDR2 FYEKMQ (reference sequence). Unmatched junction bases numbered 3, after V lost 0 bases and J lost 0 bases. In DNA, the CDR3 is TGTGCCAGCAGCTTAGGTCTAGCGGGAAGCTCCTACGAGCAGTACTTC. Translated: CASSLGLAGSSYEQYF.

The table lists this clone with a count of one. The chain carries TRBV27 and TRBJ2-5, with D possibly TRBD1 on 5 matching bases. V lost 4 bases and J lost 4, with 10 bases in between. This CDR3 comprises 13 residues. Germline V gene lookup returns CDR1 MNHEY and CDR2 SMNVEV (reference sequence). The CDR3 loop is CASSSRTLETQYF. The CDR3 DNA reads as TGTGCCAGCAGTTCCCGGACACTAGAGACCCAGTACTTC.

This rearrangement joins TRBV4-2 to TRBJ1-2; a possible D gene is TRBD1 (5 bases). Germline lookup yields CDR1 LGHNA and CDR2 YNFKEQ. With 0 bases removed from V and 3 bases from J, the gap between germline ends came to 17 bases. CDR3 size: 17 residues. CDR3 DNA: TGTGCCAGCAGCCAAGATTGGGGACTTAGGGAGGACTATGGCTACACCTTC. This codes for CASSQDWGLREDYGYTF.

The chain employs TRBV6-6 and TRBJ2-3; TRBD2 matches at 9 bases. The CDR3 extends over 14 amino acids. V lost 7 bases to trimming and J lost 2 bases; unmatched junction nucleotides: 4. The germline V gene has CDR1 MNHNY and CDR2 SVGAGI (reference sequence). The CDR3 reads CASNSGSYTDTQYF. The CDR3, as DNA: TGTGCCAGCAATAGCGGGAGTTACACAGATACGCAGTATTTT.

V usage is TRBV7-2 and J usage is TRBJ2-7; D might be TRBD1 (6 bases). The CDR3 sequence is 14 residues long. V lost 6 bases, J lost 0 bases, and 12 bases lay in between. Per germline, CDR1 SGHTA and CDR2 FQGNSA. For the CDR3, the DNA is TGTGCCAGCAGTAGACAGGAGAGCTCCTACGAGCAGTACTTC. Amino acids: CASSRQESSYEQYF. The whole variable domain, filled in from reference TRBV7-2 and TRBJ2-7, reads GAGVSQSPSNKVTEKGKDVELRCDPISGHTALYWYRQSLGQGLEFLIYFQGNSAPDKSGLPSDRFSAERTGGSVSTLTIQRTQQEDSAVYLCASSRQESSYEQYFGPGTRLTVT.

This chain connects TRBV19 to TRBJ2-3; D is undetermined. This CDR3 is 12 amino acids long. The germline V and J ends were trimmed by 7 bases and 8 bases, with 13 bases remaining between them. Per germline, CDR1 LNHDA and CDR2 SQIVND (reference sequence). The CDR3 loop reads CASKIAGGTQYF. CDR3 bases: TGTGCCAGTAAAATTGCTGGCGGTACGCAGTATTTT.

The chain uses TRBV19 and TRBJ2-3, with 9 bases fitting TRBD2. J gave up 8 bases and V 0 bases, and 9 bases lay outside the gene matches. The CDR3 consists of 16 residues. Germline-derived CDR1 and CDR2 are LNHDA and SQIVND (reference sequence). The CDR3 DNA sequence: TGTGCCAGTAGTATAGATACTAGCGGGCCCCAGGGTACGCAGTATTTT. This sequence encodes CASSIDTSGPQGTQYF.

The CDR3 spells CASTAMAVNTEAFF. The CDR3 DNA reads TGTGCCAGCACCGCAATGGCCGTGAACACTGAAGCTTTCTTT. The J gene is TRBJ1-1, the V gene TRBV7-9; no clear D. V dropped 7 bases and J dropped 0 bases, with 12 bases sitting between them. The CDR3 extends over 14 amino acids. Germline V CDR1 and CDR2: SEHNR, FQNEAQ (reference sequence).

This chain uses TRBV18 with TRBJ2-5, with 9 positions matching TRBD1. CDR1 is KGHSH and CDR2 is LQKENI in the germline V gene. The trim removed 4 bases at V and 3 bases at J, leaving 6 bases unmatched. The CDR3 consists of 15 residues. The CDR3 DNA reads TGTGCCAGCTCACAACGGACAGGGGCAGAAGAGACCCAGTACTTC. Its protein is CASSQRTGAEETQYF. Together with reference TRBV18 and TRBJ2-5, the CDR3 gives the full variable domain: NAGVMQNPRHLVRRRGQEARLRCSPMKGHSHVYWYRQLPEEGLKFMVYLQKENIIDESGMPKERFSAEFPKEGPSILRIQQVVRGDSAAYFCASSQRTGAEETQYFGPGTRLLVL.

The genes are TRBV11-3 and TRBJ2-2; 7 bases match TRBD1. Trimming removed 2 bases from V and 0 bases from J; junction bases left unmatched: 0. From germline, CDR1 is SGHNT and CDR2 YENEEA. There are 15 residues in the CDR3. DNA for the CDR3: TGTGCCAGCAGCTTACAGGGGGCGAACACCGGGGAGCTGTTTTTT. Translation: CASSLQGANTGELFF.